This T cell receptor (beta chain) is from a study of T cells in Graves' hyperthyroidism and ophthalmopathy. The source material, RNA transcripts, was used to amplify TCR beta CDR3 regions. First-round RT-PCR of the TCR CDR3 relied on the HTBI primer set. TCRdb independently ran MiXCR on the multiplex PCR reads; one entry per CDR3 protein. The top ten hold roughly 5.7% of the sample, which has nearly 600,000 distinct CDR3 sequences, approximately 15% seen once. In germline, CDR1 is DFQATT, CDR2 SNEGSKA (reference sequence). This CDR3 region has 13 residues. The ends were cut back, 5 bases at V and 0 bases at J, with 9 bases in the middle.

The source is a woman in her 30s with Graves' hyperthyroidism that later progressed to Graves' ophthalmopathy. The chain carries TRBV20-1 and TRBJ2-3; D not certain. The source material was blood. The CDR3 nucleotides read TGCAGTGCTCACACTCTCAGCACAGATACGCAGTATTTT. Protein: CSAHTLSTDTQYF.